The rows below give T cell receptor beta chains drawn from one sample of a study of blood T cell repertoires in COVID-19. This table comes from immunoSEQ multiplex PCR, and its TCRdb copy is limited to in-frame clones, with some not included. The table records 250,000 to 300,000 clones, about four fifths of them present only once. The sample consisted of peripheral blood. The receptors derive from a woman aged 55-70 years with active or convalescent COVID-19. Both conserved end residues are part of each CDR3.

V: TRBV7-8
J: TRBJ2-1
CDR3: CASSPIRDRGGGGQANSYNEQFF

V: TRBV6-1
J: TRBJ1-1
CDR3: CASSEGLGVSTEAFF

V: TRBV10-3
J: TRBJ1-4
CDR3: CAISEERNEKLFF

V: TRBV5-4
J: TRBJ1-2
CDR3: CASSLEGAHGYTF

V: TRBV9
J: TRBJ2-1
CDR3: CASSVGGGVYNEQFF

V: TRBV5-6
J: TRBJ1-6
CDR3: CASSLDRGNSPLHF

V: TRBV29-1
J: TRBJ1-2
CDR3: CSVVTGQDGYTF

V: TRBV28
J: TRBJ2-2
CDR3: CASSPPGQYTGELFF

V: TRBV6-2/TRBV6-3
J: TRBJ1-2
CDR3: CASSPQGHPVGYTF

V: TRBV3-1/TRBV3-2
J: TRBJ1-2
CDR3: CASSQIPPGSYTF

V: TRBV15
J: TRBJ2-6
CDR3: CATSPKQGFGGANVLTF

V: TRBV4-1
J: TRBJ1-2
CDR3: CASSQDGGDYGYTF

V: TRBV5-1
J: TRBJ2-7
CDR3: CASSLRAGKNYEQYF

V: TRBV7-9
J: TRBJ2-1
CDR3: CASSSGLAGGYVFWDEQFF

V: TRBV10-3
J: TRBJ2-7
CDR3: CATQGDSLNEQYF

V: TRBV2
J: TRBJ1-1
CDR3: CASRNGQWNTEAFF

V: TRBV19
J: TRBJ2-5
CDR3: CASSAPDTPLQETQYF

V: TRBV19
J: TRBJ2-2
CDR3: CASSTGGQGKTGELFF

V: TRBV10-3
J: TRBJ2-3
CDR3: CAISEMIGGPRSTDTQYF

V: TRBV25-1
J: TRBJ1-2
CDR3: CASSRGQGRTF

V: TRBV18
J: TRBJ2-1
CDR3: CASSQLLGHNEQFF

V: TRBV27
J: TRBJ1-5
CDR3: CASSLLQENQPQHF

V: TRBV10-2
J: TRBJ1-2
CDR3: CASSETGEILGGYTF

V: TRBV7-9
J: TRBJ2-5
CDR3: CASSLGARVGTQYF

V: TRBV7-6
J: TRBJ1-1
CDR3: CASSLTPDRFDTEAFF

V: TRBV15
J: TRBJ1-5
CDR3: CATSLGNGGKPQHF

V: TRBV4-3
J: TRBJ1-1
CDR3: CASSQEGGVLGAEAFF

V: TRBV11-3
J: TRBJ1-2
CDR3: CASTPGEGNGYTF

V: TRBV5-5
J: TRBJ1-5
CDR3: CASSDVGGARNQPQHF

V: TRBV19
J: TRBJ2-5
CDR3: CASSARWTEETQYF

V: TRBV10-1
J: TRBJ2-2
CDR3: CASSESRLNTGELFF

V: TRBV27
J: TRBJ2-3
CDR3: CASSSTGARAQYF

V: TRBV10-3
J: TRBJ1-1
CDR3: CAISEEGLEAFF

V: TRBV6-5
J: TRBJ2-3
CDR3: CASSYRGAKDTQYF

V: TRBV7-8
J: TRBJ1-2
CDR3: CASSLSPQGLYGYTF

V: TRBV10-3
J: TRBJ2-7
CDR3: CAISRDSSYEQYF

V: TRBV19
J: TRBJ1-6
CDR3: CASSIVGRGSSYNSPLHF

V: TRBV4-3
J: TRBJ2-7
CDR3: CASRQGLGQGYEQYF

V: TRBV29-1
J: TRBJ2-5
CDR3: CSVGKAGGQETQYF

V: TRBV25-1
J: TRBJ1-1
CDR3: CASSELVRGTEAFF